Following are 3 T cell receptor beta chains from one sample sequenced in a study of cytomegalovirus exposure and HLA in healthy donors. PCR used 60 Vbeta primers and 13 Jbeta primers. Sequenced by immunoSEQ multiplex PCR; TCRdb stores in-frame clones only, minus some. Seen here are under 200,000 clones, around 80% observed once, and the top ten hold less than 9.5%. The specimen was PBMCs. These receptors were taken from a woman in her thirties or forties in good health and CMV-seropositive.

The chain employs TRBV4-3 and TRBJ2-1; 7 nucleotides align to TRBD2. Unmatched junction bases numbered 2, after V lost 1 base and J lost 8 bases. The germline CDR1 and CDR2 sequences are LGHNA and YSLEER. The CDR3 loop spans 13 amino acids. CDR3 nucleotide sequence: TGCGCCAGCAGCCAAGGCCTAGCGGATGAGCAGTTCTTC. Protein sequence: CASSQGLADEQFF.

The gene calls are TRBV6-1 and TRBJ1-1; D unresolved. V was trimmed by 5 bases and J by 4 bases, leaving 5 bases between them. The CDR3 runs 11 residues. Germline loops: CDR1 MNHNS, CDR2 SASEGT. CDR3 DNA sequence: TGTGCCAGCAGTACTTTCACTGAAGCTTTCTTT. Translated: CASSTFTEAFF.

The chain joins TRBV6-6 to TRBJ1-5, with D perhaps matching TRBD1 (6 bases). Germline V lookup: CDR1 MNHNY, CDR2 SVGAGI (reference sequence). The CDR3 spans 15 residues. The V and J ends lost 0 bases and 4 bases respectively, with 10 bases between them. The CDR3 nucleotides are TGTGCCAGCAGTTACTCCGGACAGCTGAATCAGCCCCAGCATTTT. Translation gives CASSYSGQLNQPQHF.